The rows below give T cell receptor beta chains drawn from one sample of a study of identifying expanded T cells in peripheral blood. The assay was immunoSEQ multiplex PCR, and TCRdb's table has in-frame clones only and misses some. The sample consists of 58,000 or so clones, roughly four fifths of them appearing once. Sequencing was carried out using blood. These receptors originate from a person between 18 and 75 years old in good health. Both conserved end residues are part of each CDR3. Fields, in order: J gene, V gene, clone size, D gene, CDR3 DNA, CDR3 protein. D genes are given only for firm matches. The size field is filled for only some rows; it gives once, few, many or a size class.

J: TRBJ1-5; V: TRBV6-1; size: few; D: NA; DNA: TGTGCCAGCAGTCCGAGTCAGGGCAAGCAGCCCCAGCATTTT; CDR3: CASSPSQGKQPQHF
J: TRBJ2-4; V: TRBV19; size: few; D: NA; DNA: TGTGCCAGTAGTAACCTGGGCCGGGTGAATATTCAGTACTTC; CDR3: CASSNLGRVNIQYF
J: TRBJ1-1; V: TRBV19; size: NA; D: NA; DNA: TGTGCCAGTAGTCCCCCAGGGTGGAACACTGAAGCTTTCTTT; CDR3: CASSPPGWNTEAFF
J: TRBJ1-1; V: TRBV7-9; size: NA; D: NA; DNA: TGTGCCAGCAGCTTAGAAGCGAACACTGAAGCTTTCTTT; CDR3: CASSLEANTEAFF
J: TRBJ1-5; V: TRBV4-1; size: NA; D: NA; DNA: TGCGCCAGCAGCCAAGATCCAGGGCTAAGGCAGCCCCAGCATTTT; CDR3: CASSQDPGLRQPQHF
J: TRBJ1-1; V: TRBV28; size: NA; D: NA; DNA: TGTGCCAGCAGTTTTGCCGACACGAACACTGAAGCTTTCTTT; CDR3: CASSFADTNTEAFF
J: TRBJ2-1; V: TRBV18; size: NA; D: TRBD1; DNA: TGTGCCAGCTCACCCGGACAGGGGGCTACAAATGAGCAGTTCTTC; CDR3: CASSPGQGATNEQFF
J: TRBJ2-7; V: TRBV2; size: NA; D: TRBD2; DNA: TGTGCCAGCAGTGAAATTAGCGGGGCCGGGGGGGAGCAGTACTTC; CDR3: CASSEISGAGGEQYF
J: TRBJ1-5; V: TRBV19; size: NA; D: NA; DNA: TGTGCCAGTAGTACCTACAGGAATTCTGGTCAGCCCCAGCATTTT; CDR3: CASSTYRNSGQPQHF
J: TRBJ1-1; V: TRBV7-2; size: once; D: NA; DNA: TGTGCCAGCAGCTATGGGAGGTCCTCGGCTTTCTTT; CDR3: CASSYGRSSAFF
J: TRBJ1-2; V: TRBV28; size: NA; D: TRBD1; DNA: TGTGCCACCGCGGGACAGTTCTATGGCTACACCTTC; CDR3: CATAGQFYGYTF
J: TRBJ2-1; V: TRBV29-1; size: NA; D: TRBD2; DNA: TGCAGCGTTGAAGGTCTAGTCGGGGGGATTACCTCCTACAATGAGCAGTTCTTC; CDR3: CSVEGLVGGITSYNEQFF
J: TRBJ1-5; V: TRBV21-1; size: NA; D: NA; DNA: TGTGCCAGCAGCAAGCTGGGACAGGGCTATAGCAATCAGCCCCAGCATTTT; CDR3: CASSKLGQGYSNQPQHF
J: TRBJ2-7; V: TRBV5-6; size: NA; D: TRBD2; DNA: TGTGCCAGCTCCAGGACTAGCGGGAGGGCCGAGCAGTACTTC; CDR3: CASSRTSGRAEQYF
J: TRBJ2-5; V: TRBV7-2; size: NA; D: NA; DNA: TGTGCCAGCAGCCCCTCTAGGAGGAACCAAGAGACCCAGTACTTC; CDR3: CASSPSRRNQETQYF
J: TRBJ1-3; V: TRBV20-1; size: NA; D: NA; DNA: TGCAGTGCCTACGGAGGAAACACCATATATTTT; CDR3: CSAYGGNTIYF
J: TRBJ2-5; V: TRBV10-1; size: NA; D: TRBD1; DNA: TGCGCCAGCAGTGAGTCTAGGACAGGGATCGGAGAGACCCAGTACTTC; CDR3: CASSESRTGIGETQYF
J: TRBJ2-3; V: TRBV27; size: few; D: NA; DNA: TGTGCCAGCAGTTTGGGGACAGATACGCAGTATTTT; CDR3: CASSLGTDTQYF
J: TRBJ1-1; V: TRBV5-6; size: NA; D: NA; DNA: TGTGCCAGCAGCTTGGGTCTTCTAATGACTGAAGCTTTCTTT; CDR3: CASSLGLLMTEAFF
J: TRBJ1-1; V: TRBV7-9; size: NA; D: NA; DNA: TGTGCCAGCAGCCGACAGACACCGCGGAACACTGAAGCTTTCTTT; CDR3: CASSRQTPRNTEAFF
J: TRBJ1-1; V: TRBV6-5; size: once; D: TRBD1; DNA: TGTGCCAGCAGTTACCCAGGGGGAGGTACTGAAGCTTTCTTT; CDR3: CASSYPGGGTEAFF
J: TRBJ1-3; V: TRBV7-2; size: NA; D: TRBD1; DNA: TGTGCCAGCAGCTTAGGAGGGGGCGGAAACACCATATATTTT; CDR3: CASSLGGGGNTIYF
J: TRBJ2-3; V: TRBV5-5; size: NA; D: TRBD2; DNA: TGTGCCAGCAGCCCGAGATCGACAGGGCAGGGACTAGCGAAGAATACGCAGTATTTT; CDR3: CASSPRSTGQGLAKNTQYF
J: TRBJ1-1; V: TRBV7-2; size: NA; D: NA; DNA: TGTGCCAGCAGCTCGTCGGGTCGGCACACTGAAGCTTTCTTT; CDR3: CASSSSGRHTEAFF
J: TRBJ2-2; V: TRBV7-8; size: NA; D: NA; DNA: TGTGCCAGCAGCTTGGGGAGCTACACCGGGGAGCTGTTTTTT; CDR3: CASSLGSYTGELFF
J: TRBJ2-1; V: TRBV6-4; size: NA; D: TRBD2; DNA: TGTGCCAGCAGTCCCCAAGGGGAGCGGGAGTATGGTGAGCAGTTCTTC; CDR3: CASSPQGEREYGEQFF
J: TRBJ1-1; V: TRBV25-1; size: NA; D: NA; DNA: TGTGCCAGCAGTGCTTGGGACACTGAAGCTTTCTTT; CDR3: CASSAWDTEAFF
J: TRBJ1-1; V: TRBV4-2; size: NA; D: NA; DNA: TGTGCCAGCAGCCAGGGGGGTGGGCAAACTGAAGCTTTCTTT; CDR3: CASSQGGGQTEAFF
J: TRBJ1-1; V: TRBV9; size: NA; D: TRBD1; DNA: TGTGCCAGCAGCGAAGGACAGGGGGCGTGGGCTTTCTTT; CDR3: CASSEGQGAWAFF
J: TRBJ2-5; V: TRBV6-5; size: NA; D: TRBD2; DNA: TGTGCCAGCGCCGGGACTAGCGGGGGGGGGACCCAGTACTTC; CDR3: CASAGTSGGGTQYF
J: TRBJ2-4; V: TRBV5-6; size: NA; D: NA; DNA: TGTGCCAGCAGCTTGTTTGGGACATCGGTAGCCAAAAACATTCAGTACTTC; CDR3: CASSLFGTSVAKNIQYF
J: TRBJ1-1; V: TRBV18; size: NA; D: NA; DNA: TGTGCCAGCTCACCACCGATACAACTATACACTGAAGCTTTCTTT; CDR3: CASSPPIQLYTEAFF
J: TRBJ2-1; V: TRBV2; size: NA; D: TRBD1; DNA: TGTGCCAGCAGTGAGACAGGGAAACACAATGAGCAGTTCTTC; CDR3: CASSETGKHNEQFF
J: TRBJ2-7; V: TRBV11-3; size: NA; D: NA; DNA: TGTGCCAGCAGCTTAGTTGGGGATCGCGGCTACGAGCAGTACTTC; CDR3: CASSLVGDRGYEQYF
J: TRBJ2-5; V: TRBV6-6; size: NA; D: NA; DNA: TGTGCCAGCAGTGGACAAAGCCGGAGGGAGACCCAGTACTTC; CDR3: CASSGQSRRETQYF
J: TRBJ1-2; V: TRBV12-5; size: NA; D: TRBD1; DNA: TGTGCTAGTGGTTCGGGACAGGGGGCTTTCTATGGCTACACCTTC; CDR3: CASGSGQGAFYGYTF
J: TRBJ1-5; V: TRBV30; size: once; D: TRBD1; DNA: TGTGCCTGGAGTGGACAGGGGGCGACTCAGCCCCAGCATTTT; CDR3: CAWSGQGATQPQHF
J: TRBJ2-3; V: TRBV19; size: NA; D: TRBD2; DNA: TGTGCCAGTACGTCCCTCGGGGGGGTACGCAAAGATACGCAGTATTTT; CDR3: CASTSLGGVRKDTQYF
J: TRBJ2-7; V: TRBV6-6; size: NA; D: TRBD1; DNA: TGTGCCAGCAGCGAACCGGGACAGGGTAACTACGAGCAGTACTTC; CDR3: CASSEPGQGNYEQYF
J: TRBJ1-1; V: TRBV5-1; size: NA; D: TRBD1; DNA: TGCGCCAGCAGCTCATTGACAGGGGACACTGAAGCTTTCTTT; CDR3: CASSSLTGDTEAFF
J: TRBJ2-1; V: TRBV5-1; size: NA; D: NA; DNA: TGCGCCAGCAGCGTTAACGTACAGAACAATGAGCAGTTCTTC; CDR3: CASSVNVQNNEQFF
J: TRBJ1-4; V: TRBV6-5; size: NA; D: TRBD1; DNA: TGTGCCAGCCGACAGGGGGACGAAAAACTGTTTTTT; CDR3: CASRQGDEKLFF
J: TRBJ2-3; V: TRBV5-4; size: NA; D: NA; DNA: TGTGCCAGCAGCTTGCTAGAGTCTGATACGCAGTATTTT; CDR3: CASSLLESDTQYF
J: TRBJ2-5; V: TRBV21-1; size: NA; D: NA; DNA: TGTGCCAGCAGCTCTGGACAGCCCGGAGAGACCCAGTACTTC; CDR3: CASSSGQPGETQYF
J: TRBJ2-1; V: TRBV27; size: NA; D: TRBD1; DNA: TGTGCCAGCAGTCCCGGGACAGGTATCAATGAGCAGTTCTTC; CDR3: CASSPGTGINEQFF
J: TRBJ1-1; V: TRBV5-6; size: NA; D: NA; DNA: TGTGCCAGCAGCTTCAGGCACGGAGGGTACACTGAAGCTTTCTTT; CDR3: CASSFRHGGYTEAFF
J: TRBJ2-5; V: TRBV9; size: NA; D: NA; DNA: TGTGCCAGCAGCAGGGAAGAGACCCAGTACTTC; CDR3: CASSREETQYF
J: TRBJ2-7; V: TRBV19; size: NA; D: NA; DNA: TGTGCCAGTAGTTGGCGGGACGAGCAGTACTTC; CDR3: CASSWRDEQYF
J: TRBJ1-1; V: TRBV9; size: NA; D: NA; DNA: TGTGCCAGCAGCGTAACTGACAGGAACACTGAAGCTTTCTTT; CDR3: CASSVTDRNTEAFF
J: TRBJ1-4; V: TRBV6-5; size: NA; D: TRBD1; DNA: TGTGCCAGCAGACTTGGACAGGGCAGAGAAAAACTGTTTTTT; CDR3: CASRLGQGREKLFF
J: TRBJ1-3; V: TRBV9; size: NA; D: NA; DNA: TGTGCCAGCAGCGTAGACAGGGACACCATATATTTT; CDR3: CASSVDRDTIYF
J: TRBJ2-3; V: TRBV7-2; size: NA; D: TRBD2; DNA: TGTGCCAGCAGCCCGCCCACTAGCGGGAGGGCAGATACGCAGTATTTT; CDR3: CASSPPTSGRADTQYF
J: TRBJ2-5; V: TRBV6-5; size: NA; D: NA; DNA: TGTGCCAGCAGTGCAAGGGGGGGGGAGACCCAGTACTTC; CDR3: CASSARGGETQYF
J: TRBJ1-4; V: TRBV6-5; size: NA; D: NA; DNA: TGTGCCAGCAGTTACTCCTGGAGGGAGAAACTGTTTTTT; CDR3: CASSYSWREKLFF
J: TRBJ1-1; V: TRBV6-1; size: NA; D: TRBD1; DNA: TGTGCCAGCAGGGACTTAAGGGGGCGAGGCACTGAAGCTTTCTTT; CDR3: CASRDLRGRGTEAFF